These 21 T cell receptor beta chains came from one sample sequenced in a study of response to subunit inactivated influenza vaccine. TCRdb re-called the RT-PCR reads with MiXCR, one entry per CDR3 protein. The table shows 490,000 or so distinct CDR3 sequences, with 7.5% to 8.5% occurring only once. The specimen comprised PBMCs from blood, sampled approximately 25 months after vaccination. The receptors were gathered from a man between 50 and 69 years old who received an inactivated influenza vaccine.

Of note for this clonotype: A read error is possible here, since a much larger clone lies one base away. The CDR3 sequence is CASSQRHANTGELFF. In DNA form, the CDR3 reads TGTGCCAGCAGCCAACGACATGCAAACACCGGGGAGCTGTTTTTT. This chain uses TRBV12-3 or TRBV12-4 with TRBJ2-2; no clear D. The length of the CDR3 is 15 residues. Trimming left V 6 bases short and J 2 bases short, with 13 bases between.

This clonotype came up many times. The V and J genes are TRBV6-1 and TRBJ1-5; D is undetermined. CDR1 is MNHNS, CDR2 SASEGT, per germline. The CDR3 consists of 15 residues. The V and J ends lost 3 bases and 2 bases respectively, with 11 bases between them. CDR3 bases: TGTGCCAGCAGTGAGATGTCCGCAGGCAATCAGCCCCAGCATTTT. Its translation is CASSEMSAGNQPQHF.

This clonotype occurred many times. The chain uses TRBV28 and TRBJ2-5; 7 nucleotides match TRBD2. The CDR3 contains 17 residues. V shed 5 bases and J 4 bases; nucleotides not matched to a gene: 16. Germline lookup yields CDR1 MDHEN and CDR2 SYDVKM. This CDR3 is CASSPRPRLAYPETQYF. In nucleotides, the CDR3 is TGTGCCAGCAGTCCTCGCCCCCGACTAGCCTACCCAGAGACCCAGTACTTC.

The table lists this clonotype with many counts. V gene TRBV7-6 combines with J gene TRBJ2-3; 9 bases match TRBD2. CDR1 is SGHVS and CDR2 is FNYEAQ in the germline V gene. CDR3 length: 17 amino acids. With V trimmed by 4 bases and J by 7 bases, 15 bases remained unmatched. CDR3 bases: TGTGCCAGCAGCTGGGGAATCAGCGGGAGGAGAGTAAATACGCAGTATTTT. Its protein is CASSWGISGRRVNTQYF.

This clonotype was seen more than once but under ten times. The chain couples TRBV6-1 to TRBJ1-5, with 7 bases matching TRBD1. From germline, CDR1 is MNHNS and CDR2 SASEGT. The ends lost 2 bases at V and 2 bases at J; junction bases unmatched: 6. CDR3 length equals 16 residues. The CDR3 spells CASSEPPGGRNQPQHF. Here the CDR3 DNA reads TGTGCCAGCAGTGAACCTCCAGGGGGACGCAATCAGCCCCAGCATTTT.

This clonotype showed up many times. V and J are TRBV7-9 and TRBJ2-5; D gene unclear. V shed 1 base and J shed 5 bases, with 5 bases lying between them. The CDR3 has 12 residues. Germline lookup yields CDR1 SEHNR and CDR2 FQNEAQ (reference sequence). DNA for the CDR3: TGTGCCAGCAGCTTAGGAAGGGAGACCCAGTACTTC. Its translation is CASSLGRETQYF.

The rearrangement joins TRBV19 to TRBJ1-1, with TRBD1 identical over 7 bases. Germline V lookup: CDR1 LNHDA, CDR2 SQIVND (reference sequence). This CDR3 has 13 residues. The V gene end was trimmed by 8 bases and the J gene end by 1 base; junction bases not matched to a gene: 4. CDR3 sequence reads: CASGHRGNTEAFF. The CDR3 nucleotides are TGTGCCAGTGGACACAGGGGGAACACTGAAGCTTTCTTT.

This clonotype has a count of ten or more. This chain links TRBV7-2 with TRBJ1-3, with D hard to call. Trimming pared 6 bases from V and 8 bases from J, leaving 23 bases between. CDR3 length: 16 amino acids. Germline V gene data show CDR1 as SGHTA and CDR2 as FQGNSA. CDR3 DNA sequence: TGTGCCAGCAGTCAAAGTGGTTGGGGTATCGGTTACACCATATATTTT. It encodes CASSQSGWGIGYTIYF.

This clonotype was detected a few times. The chain is built from TRBV2 and TRBJ2-1, with 9 bases that match TRBD2. V dropped 0 bases and J dropped 9; count of bases not matched to a gene: 9. Germline assignment: CDR1 SNHLY and CDR2 FYNNEI. The CDR3 spans 16 residues. The CDR3 loop reads CASSEAGLAGFREQFF. The CDR3 DNA reads TGTGCCAGCAGTGAAGCGGGGCTAGCGGGATTTCGTGAGCAGTTCTTC.

This chain links TRBV12-3 or TRBV12-4 with TRBJ1-1, with D perhaps TRBD1 (5 bases). The CDR3 extends over 14 amino acids. Between the trimmed V and J ends, which lost 6 bases and 2 bases, there was a span of 13 bases. This CDR3 reads CASRQRDGNTEAFF. The DNA for the CDR3 is TGTGCCAGCAGACAAAGGGACGGTAACACTGAAGCTTTCTTT.

This clonotype was found many times. The chain recombines TRBV25-1 with TRBJ2-5, with D tentatively TRBD1 (6 bases). Germline CDR1 reads MGHDK; CDR2 reads SYGVNS. V was cut by 5 bases and J by 1 base, with 20 bases left in between. The CDR3 spans 17 residues. The CDR3 DNA is TGTGCCAGCAGTACCCAGAGAGGGACAAGCCCCCAAGAGACCCAGTACTTC. It translates to CASSTQRGTSPQETQYF.

V is TRBV11-2 and J is TRBJ2-5, with D tentatively TRBD2 (6 bases). Trimming stripped 5 bases from V and 2 bases from J, with 12 bases between. The CDR3 loop spans 14 amino acids. CDR1 and CDR2 (germline): SGHAT, FQNNGV. The CDR3 DNA reads TGTGCCAGCAGCATAAGGGACTTTCAAGAGACCCAGTACTTC. Protein product: CASSIRDFQETQYF.

This sequence joins TRBV5-5 and TRBJ2-7, with TRBD1 matching 9 bases. Germline V gene data show CDR1 as SGHKS and CDR2 as YYEKEE (reference sequence). V shed 5 bases and J 4 bases; nucleotides not matched to a gene: 4. The CDR3 is made up of 13 amino acids. This chain's CDR3 is CASRSGTGYEQYF. The CDR3 region has the DNA TGTGCCAGCAGATCCGGGACAGGGTACGAGCAGTACTTC.

This clonotype was observed a few times. This chain joins TRBV5-1 and TRBJ1-4, with a tentative D call TRBD1 (5 bases). The V gene lost 4 bases and the J gene lost 0 bases, with 13 bases spanning the gap. CDR1 is SGHRS and CDR2 is YFSETQ in the germline V gene. The length of the CDR3 is 16 residues. The CDR3 protein is CASSRDRQTTNEKLFF. The CDR3 nucleotides read TGCGCCAGCAGCCGGGATCGACAGACAACTAATGAAAAACTGTTTTTT. Drawing the rest from reference TRBV5-1 and TRBJ1-4, the complete variable domain is KAGVTQTPRYLIKTRGQQVTLSCSPISGHRSVSWYQQTPGQGLQFLFEYFSETQRNKGNFPGRFSGRQFSNSRSEMNVSTLELGDSALYLCASSRDRQTTNEKLFFGSGTQLSVL.

DNA of the CDR3: TGTGCCAGCAGTACCCGGACAGGGCCGTATGGGGAGCTGTTTTTT. Its protein is CASSTRTGPYGELFF. The V gene is TRBV12-3 or TRBV12-4, the J gene TRBJ2-2, with TRBD1 identical over 8 bases. Unmatched junction bases numbered 10, after V lost 5 bases and J lost 8 bases. CDR3 length: 15 amino acids.

At least ten counts were recorded for this clonotype. The chain recombines TRBV10-3 with TRBJ1-1; unclear D gene. CDR3 length: 11 amino acids. The V end was cut by 4 bases, the J end by 7 bases, with 7 bases between. Per germline, CDR1 ENHRY and CDR2 SYGVKD. The CDR3 spells CAISGSSEAFF. In DNA, the CDR3 is TGTGCCATCAGTGGTTCCAGTGAAGCTTTCTTT.

CDR3 coding DNA: TGTGCCAGCAGCCCATTAACGGGACCGACAGATACGCAGTATTTT. This translates into CASSPLTGPTDTQYF. The gene calls are TRBV3-1 and TRBJ2-3; tentatively, D is TRBD1 or TRBD2 (5 bases each). V was clipped by 4 bases and J by 3 bases, with 14 bases between them. Germline assignment: CDR1 LGHDT and CDR2 YNNKEL (reference sequence). This CDR3 is built from 15 residues.

V usage is TRBV5-1 and J usage is TRBJ2-7, with D unclear. Germline lookup yields CDR1 SGHRS and CDR2 YFSETQ. V was pared by 3 bases and J by 4 bases, with 8 bases between. This CDR3 has 12 residues. The chain's CDR3 is CASSSNGYEQYF. The CDR3 DNA reads as TGCGCCAGCAGCTCAAACGGATACGAGCAGTACTTC.

This clonotype was detected many times. V usage is TRBV6-5 and J usage is TRBJ1-1; D unresolved. Germline CDR1 and CDR2: MNHEY and SVGAGI. The CDR3 is 16 residues long. V dropped 3 bases and J dropped 2 bases, with 16 bases sitting between them. As DNA, the CDR3 is TGTGCCAGCAGTTATCGAGTGGAGGGAATAAACACTGAAGCTTTCTTT. It translates to CASSYRVEGINTEAFF.

This clonotype was seen ten or more times. The V and J genes are TRBV5-1 and TRBJ2-3; weak D call: TRBD2 (6 bases). This CDR3 has 15 amino acids. Germline assignment: CDR1 SGHRS and CDR2 YFSETQ. V lost 2 bases and J 4 bases, leaving 14 bases between the germline ends. The CDR3 region is CASSFDVGEADTQYF. For the CDR3, the DNA is TGCGCCAGCAGCTTCGACGTAGGGGAGGCAGATACGCAGTATTTT. The complete variable domain, with remaining parts taken from reference TRBV5-1 and TRBJ2-3, reads KAGVTQTPRYLIKTRGQQVTLSCSPISGHRSVSWYQQTPGQGLQFLFEYFSETQRNKGNFPGRFSGRQFSNSRSEMNVSTLELGDSALYLCASSFDVGEADTQYFGPGTRLTVL.

The chain recombines TRBV3-1 with TRBJ2-1; 8 bases match TRBD2. Unmatched junction bases numbered 4, after V lost 0 bases and J lost 12 bases. CDR3 length: 13 residues. Germline loops: CDR1 LGHDT, CDR2 YNNKEL (reference sequence). The CDR3 sequence is CASSQDLRGGQFF. The CDR3 DNA reads TGTGCCAGCAGCCAAGACCTTCGGGGGGGGCAGTTCTTC.